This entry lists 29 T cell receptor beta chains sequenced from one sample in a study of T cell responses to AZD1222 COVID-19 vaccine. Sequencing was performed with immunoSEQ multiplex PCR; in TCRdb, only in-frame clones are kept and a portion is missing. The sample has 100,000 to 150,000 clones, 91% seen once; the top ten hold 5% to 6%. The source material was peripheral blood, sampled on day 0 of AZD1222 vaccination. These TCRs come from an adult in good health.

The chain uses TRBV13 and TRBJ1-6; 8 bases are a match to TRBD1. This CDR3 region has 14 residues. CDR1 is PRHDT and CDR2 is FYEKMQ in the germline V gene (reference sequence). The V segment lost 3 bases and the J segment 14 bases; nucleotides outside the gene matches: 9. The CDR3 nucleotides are TGTGCCAGCAGCTTTAGACAGGGGAGTTCGGCCCTCCACTTT. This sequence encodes CASSFRQGSSALHF.

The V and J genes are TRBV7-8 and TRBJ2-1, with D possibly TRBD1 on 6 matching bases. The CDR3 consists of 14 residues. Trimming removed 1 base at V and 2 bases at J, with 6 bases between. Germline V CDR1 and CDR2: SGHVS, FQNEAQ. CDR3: CASSLGTAYNEQFF. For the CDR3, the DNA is TGTGCCAGCAGCTTAGGGACAGCCTACAATGAGCAGTTCTTC. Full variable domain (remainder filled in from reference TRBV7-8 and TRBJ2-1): GAGVSQSPRYKVAKRGQDVALRCDPISGHVSLFWYQQALGQGPEFLTYFQNEAQLDKSGLPSDRFFAERPEGSVSTLKIQRTQQEDSAVYLCASSLGTAYNEQFFGPGTRLTVL.

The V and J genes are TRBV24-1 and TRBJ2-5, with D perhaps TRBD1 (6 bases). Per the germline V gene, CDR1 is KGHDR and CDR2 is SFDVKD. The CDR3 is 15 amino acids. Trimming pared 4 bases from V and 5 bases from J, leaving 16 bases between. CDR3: CATSDSGQSWETQYF. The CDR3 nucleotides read TGTGCCACCAGTGACTCTGGACAGTCCTGGGAGACCCAGTACTTC.

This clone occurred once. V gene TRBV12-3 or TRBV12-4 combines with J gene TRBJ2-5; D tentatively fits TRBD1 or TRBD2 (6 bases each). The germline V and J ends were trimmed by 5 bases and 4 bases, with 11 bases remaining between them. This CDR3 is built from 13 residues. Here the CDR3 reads CASSRGPGETQYF. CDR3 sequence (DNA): TGTGCCAGCAGTCGGGGGCCAGGAGAGACCCAGTACTTC.

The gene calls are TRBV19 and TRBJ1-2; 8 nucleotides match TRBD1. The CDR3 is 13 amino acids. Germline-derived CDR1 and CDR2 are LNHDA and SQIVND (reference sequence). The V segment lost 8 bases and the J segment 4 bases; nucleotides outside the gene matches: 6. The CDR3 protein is CASVDRAFYGYTF. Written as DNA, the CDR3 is TGTGCCAGTGTGGACAGGGCGTTCTATGGCTACACCTTC.

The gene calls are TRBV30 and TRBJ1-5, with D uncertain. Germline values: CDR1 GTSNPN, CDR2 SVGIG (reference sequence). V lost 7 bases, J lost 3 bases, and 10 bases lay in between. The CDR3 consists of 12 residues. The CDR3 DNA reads TGTGCCTCCTCGACGGACAATCAGCCCCAGCATTTT. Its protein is CASSTDNQPQHF.

Written as DNA, the CDR3 is TGCGCCAGCAGCTTGGGGGATGAGATCAGCACAGATACGCAGTATTTT. Its translation: CASSLGDEISTDTQYF. The chain employs TRBV5-1 and TRBJ2-3; D not certain. The germline gives CDR1 SGHRS, CDR2 YFSETQ. This CDR3 spans 16 amino acids. Trimming took off 0 bases at V and 0 bases at J, with 11 bases between the two ends.

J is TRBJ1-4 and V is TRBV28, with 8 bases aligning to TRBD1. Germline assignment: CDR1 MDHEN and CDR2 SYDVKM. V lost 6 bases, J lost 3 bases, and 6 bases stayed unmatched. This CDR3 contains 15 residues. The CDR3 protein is CASRPRQGSNEKLFF. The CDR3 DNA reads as TGTGCCAGCAGACCGAGACAGGGGTCTAATGAAAAACTGTTTTTT. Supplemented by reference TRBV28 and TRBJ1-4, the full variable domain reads DVKVTQSSRYLVKRTGEKVFLECVQDMDHENMFWYRQDPGLGLRLIYFSYDVKMKEKGDIPEGYSVSREKKERFSLILESASTNQTSMYLCASRPRQGSNEKLFFGSGTQLSVL.

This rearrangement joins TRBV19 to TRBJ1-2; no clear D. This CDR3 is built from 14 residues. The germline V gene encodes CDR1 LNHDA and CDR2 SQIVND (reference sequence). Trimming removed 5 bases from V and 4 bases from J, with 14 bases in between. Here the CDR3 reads CASSFRDPPYGYTF. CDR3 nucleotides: TGTGCCAGTAGTTTTCGCGATCCCCCCTATGGCTACACCTTC. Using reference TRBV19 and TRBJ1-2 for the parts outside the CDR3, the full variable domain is DGGITQSPKYLFRKEGQNVTLSCEQNLNHDAMYWYRQDPGQGLRLIYYSQIVNDFQKGDIAEGYSVSREKKESFPLTVTSAQKNPTAFYLCASSFRDPPYGYTFGSGTRLTVV.

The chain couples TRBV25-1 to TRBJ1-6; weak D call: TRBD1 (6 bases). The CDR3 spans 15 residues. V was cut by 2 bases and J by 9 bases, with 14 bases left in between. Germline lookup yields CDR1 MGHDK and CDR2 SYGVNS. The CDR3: CASSEPLGGGSPLHF. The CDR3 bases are TGTGCCAGCAGTGAACCCCTGGGAGGGGGTTCACCCCTCCACTTT.

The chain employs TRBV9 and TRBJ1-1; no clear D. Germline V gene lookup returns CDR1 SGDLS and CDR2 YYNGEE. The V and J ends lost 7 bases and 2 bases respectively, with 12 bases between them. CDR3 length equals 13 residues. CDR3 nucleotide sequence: TGTGCCAGCGACCCCGCGGCAAACACTGAAGCTTTCTTT. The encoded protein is CASDPAANTEAFF.

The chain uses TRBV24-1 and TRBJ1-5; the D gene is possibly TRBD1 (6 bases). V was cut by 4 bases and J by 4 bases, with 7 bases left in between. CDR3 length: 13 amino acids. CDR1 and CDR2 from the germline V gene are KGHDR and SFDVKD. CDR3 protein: CATSDRGNQPQHF. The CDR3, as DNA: TGTGCCACCAGTGACAGGGGTAATCAGCCCCAGCATTTT.

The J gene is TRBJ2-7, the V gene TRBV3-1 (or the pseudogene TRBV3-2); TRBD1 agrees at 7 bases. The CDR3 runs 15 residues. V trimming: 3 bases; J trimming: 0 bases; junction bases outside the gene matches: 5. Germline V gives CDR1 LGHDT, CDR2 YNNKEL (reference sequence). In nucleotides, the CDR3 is TGTGCCAGCAGCCACAGACAGGGTTTCTCCTACGAGCAGTACTTC. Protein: CASSHRQGFSYEQYF.

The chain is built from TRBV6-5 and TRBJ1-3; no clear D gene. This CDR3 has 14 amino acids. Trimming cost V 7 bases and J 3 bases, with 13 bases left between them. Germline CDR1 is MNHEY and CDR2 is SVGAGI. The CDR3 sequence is CASIVAGYGNTIYF. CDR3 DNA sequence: TGTGCCAGCATTGTGGCTGGTTATGGAAACACCATATATTTT.

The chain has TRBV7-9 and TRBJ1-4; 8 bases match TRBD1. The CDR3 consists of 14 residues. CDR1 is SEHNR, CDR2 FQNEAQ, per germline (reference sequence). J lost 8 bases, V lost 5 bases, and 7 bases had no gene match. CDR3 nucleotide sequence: TGTGCCAGCAGCCGACAGGGGATAACCGAAAAACTGTTTTTT. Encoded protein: CASSRQGITEKLFF.

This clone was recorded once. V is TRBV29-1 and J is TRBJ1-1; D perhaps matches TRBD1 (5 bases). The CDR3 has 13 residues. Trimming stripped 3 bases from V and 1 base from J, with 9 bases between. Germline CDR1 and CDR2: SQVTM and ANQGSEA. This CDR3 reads CSVDRVGNTEAFF. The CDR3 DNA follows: TGCAGCGTTGACAGGGTAGGGAACACTGAAGCTTTCTTT. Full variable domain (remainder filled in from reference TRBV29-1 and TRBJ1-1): SAVISQKPSRDICQRGTSLTIQCQVDSQVTMMFWYRQQPGQSLTLIATANQGSEATYESGFVIDKFPISRPNLTFSTLTVSNMSPEDSSIYLCSVDRVGNTEAFFGQGTRLTVV.

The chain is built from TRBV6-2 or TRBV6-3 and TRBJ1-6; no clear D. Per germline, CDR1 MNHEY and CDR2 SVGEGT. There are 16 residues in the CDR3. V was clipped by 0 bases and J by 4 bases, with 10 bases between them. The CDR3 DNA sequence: TGTGCCAGCAGTTACTCGACTGACGGGTATAATTCACCCCTCCACTTT. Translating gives CASSYSTDGYNSPLHF.

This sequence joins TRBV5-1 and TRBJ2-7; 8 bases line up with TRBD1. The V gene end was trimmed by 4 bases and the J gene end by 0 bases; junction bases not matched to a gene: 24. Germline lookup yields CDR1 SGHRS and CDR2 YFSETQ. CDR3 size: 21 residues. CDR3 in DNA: TGCGCCAGCAGCCACACGGGTGCCTCTAAGAGACAGGGGCTGTTCTCCTACGAGCAGTACTTC. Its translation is CASSHTGASKRQGLFSYEQYF.

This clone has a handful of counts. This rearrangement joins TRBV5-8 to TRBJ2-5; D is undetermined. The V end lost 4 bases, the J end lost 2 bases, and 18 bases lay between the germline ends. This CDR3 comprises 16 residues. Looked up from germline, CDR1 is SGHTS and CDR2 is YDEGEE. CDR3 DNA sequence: TGTGCCAGCAGCCTTGTCAAGGTTTTTACGCAAGAGACCCAGTACTTC. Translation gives CASSLVKVFTQETQYF.

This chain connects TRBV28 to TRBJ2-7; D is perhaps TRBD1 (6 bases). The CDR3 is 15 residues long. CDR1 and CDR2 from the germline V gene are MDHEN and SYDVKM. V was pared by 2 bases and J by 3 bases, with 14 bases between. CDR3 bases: TGTGCCAGCAGTTTAATACAGGGCCTAGGCTACGAGCAGTACTTC. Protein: CASSLIQGLGYEQYF.

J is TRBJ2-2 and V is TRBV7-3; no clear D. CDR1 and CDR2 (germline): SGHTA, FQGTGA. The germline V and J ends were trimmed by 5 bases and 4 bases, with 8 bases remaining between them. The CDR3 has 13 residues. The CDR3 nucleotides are TGTGCCAGCAGCGCGCGGACCACCGGGGAGCTGTTTTTT. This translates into CASSARTTGELFF. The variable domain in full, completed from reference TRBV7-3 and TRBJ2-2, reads GAGVSQTPSNKVTEKGKYVELRCDPISGHTALYWYRQSLGQGPEFLIYFQGTGAADDSGLPNDRFFAVRPEGSVSTLKIQRTERGDSAVYLCASSARTTGELFFGEGSRLTVL.

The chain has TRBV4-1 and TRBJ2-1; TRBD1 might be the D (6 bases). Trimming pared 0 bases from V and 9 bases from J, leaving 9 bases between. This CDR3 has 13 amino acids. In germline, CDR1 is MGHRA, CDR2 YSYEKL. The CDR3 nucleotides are TGCGCCAGCAGCCAAGAGTTAGGGGGTGAGCAGTTCTTC. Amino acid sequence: CASSQELGGEQFF.

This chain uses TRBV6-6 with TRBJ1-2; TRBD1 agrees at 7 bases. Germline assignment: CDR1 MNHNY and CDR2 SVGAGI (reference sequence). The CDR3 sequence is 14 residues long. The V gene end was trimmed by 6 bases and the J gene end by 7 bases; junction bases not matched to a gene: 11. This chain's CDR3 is CASSNEQGTGGYTF. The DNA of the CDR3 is TGTGCCAGCAGCAACGAACAGGGGACGGGTGGCTACACCTTC.

In nucleotides, the CDR3 is TGTGCCAGCAGTTACAGGGGGGGGGCCTATGGCTACACCTTC. Translation gives CASSYRGGAYGYTF. This chain joins TRBV6-5 and TRBJ1-2, with a possible D match to TRBD1 (6 bases). Germline V CDR1 and CDR2: MNHEY, SVGAGI. The CDR3 covers 14 residues. Trimming pared 2 bases from V and 4 bases from J, leaving 11 bases between.

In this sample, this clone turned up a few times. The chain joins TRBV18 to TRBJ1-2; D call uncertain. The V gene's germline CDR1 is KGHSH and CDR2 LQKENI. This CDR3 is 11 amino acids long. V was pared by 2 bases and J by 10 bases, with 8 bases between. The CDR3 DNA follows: TGTGCCAGCTCACCAAAACAAGTCTACACCTTC. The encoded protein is CASSPKQVYTF.

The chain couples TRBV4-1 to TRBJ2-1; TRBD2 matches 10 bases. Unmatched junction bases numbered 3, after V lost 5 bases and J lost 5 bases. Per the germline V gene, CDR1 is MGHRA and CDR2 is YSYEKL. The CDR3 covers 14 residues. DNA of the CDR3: TGCGCCAGCAGCATAGGACTAGCGGACAATGAGCAGTTCTTC. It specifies CASSIGLADNEQFF.

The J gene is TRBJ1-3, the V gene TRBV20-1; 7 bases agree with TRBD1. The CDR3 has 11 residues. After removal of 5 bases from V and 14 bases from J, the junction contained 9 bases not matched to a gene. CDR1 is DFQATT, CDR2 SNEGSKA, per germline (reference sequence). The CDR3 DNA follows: TGCAGTGCTTCGGGACAGTTTCATCTATATTTT. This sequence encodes CSASGQFHLYF.

The CDR3 nucleotides read TGTGCCTGGAGTACCGCCCGCCTGAGAGCGTCAGGGGAGCAGTACTTC. Amino acid sequence: CAWSTARLRASGEQYF. The genes are TRBV30 and TRBJ2-7, with a weak D call TRBD1 (5 bases). CDR1 GTSNPN and CDR2 SVGIG come from the germline V gene (reference sequence). Trimming took 2 bases from V and 7 from J, leaving 24 bases between them. This CDR3 has 16 amino acids.

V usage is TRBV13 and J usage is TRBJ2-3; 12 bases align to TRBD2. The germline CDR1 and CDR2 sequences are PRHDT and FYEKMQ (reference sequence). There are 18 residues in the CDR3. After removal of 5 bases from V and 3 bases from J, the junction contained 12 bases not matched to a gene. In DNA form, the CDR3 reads TGTGCCAGCAGCCTCGGACTAGCGGGAAATGCGGGGACAGATACGCAGTATTTT. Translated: CASSLGLAGNAGTDTQYF.